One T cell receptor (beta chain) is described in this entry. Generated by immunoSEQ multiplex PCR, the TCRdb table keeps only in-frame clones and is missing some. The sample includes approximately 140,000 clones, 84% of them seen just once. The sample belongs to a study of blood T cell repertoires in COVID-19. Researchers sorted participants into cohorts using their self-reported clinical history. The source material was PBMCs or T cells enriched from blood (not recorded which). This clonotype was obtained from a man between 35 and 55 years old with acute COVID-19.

CDR3 coding DNA: TGTGCCAGCAGTCGACCGGGACAGGGTTTTGGCTACACCTTC. Residues: CASSRPGQGFGYTF. The chain links TRBV9 to TRBJ1-2; TRBD1 agrees at 9 bases. V shed 5 bases and J 7 bases; nucleotides not matched to a gene: 9. This CDR3 comprises 14 residues. CDR1 and CDR2 (germline): SGDLS, YYNGEE.